The 29 T cell receptor beta chains in this list originate from one sample, sequenced in a study of cytomegalovirus exposure and HLA in healthy donors. PCR primers comprised 60 Vbeta and 13 Jbeta primers. Profiling relied on immunoSEQ multiplex PCR, and the TCRdb table lists in-frame clones only, not all of them. The sample records 150,000 to 200,000 clones, 70% being singletons. Material: PBMCs. These receptors were collected from a man younger than 35 in good health and CMV-seropositive.

The chain is built from TRBV9 and TRBJ2-1; 7 bases map to TRBD2. The V segment lost 1 base and the J segment 0 bases; nucleotides outside the gene matches: 7. The CDR3 covers 17 residues. Germline V gene sequence: CDR1 SGDLS, CDR2 YYNGEE. The CDR3 sequence: CASSVRSAGDSYNEQFF. The CDR3 coding sequence is TGTGCCAGCAGCGTAAGGTCGGCGGGAGACTCCTACAATGAGCAGTTCTTC.

This rearrangement joins TRBV30 to TRBJ2-1; tentative D call: TRBD1 (6 bases). Germline CDR1 and CDR2: GTSNPN and SVGIG (reference sequence). This CDR3 region has 16 residues. V lost 0 bases and J lost 2, with 14 bases in between. The CDR3 loop reads CAWSVLTGRTYNEQFF. The CDR3 DNA is TGTGCCTGGAGTGTACTCACAGGGAGAACCTACAATGAGCAGTTCTTC. Using reference TRBV30 and TRBJ2-1 for the parts outside the CDR3, the full variable domain is SQTIHQWPATLVQPVGSPLSLECTVEGTSNPNLYWYRQAAGRGLQLLFYSVGIGQISSEVPQNLSASRPQDRQFILSSKKLLLSDSGFYLCAWSVLTGRTYNEQFFGPGTRLTVL.

CDR3 in amino acids: CASSLNLGQGGTEAFF. The DNA for the CDR3 is TGCGCCAGCAGCTTGAACCTAGGACAGGGGGGTACTGAAGCTTTCTTT. The rearrangement uses TRBV5-1 and TRBJ1-1, with 10 bases aligning to TRBD1. The length of the CDR3 is 16 residues. Germline lookup yields CDR1 SGHRS and CDR2 YFSETQ. The junction had 8 bases not matched to a gene; V was cut back by 1 base and J by 5 bases.

The gene calls are TRBV7-2 and TRBJ2-5, with 10 bases identical to TRBD2. Looked up from germline, CDR1 is SGHTA and CDR2 is FQGNSA. V was pared by 1 base and J by 5 bases, with 10 bases of the junction left unmatched. The CDR3 spans 17 residues. The DNA of the CDR3 is TGTGCCAGCAGCTTAGGGGTTAGCGGGGGGCCCGGGGAGACCCAGTACTTC. As protein: CASSLGVSGGPGETQYF.

The table lists this clone with a few counts. The chain couples TRBV28 to TRBJ1-5; tentative D call: TRBD1 (5 bases). The CDR3 length is 13 residues. CDR1 is MDHEN and CDR2 is SYDVKM in the germline V gene. V lost 6 bases to trimming and J lost 5 bases, with 11 bases between them. CDR3 bases: TGTGCCAGCAGGCCGGGACTGTATCAGCCCCAGCATTTT. Amino acid sequence: CASRPGLYQPQHF. Full variable domain (outside the CDR3, taken from reference TRBV28 and TRBJ1-5): DVKVTQSSRYLVKRTGEKVFLECVQDMDHENMFWYRQDPGLGLRLIYFSYDVKMKEKGDIPEGYSVSREKKERFSLILESASTNQTSMYLCASRPGLYQPQHFGDGTRLSIL.

The J gene is TRBJ1-2, the V gene TRBV27; 7 nucleotides match TRBD1. Trimming at V came to 0 bases and at J to 7 bases, leaving 14 bases not matched to a gene. CDR3 length: 17 amino acids. The germline CDR1 and CDR2 sequences are MNHEY and SMNVEV (reference sequence). This CDR3 is CASSLSQNRAGGRGYTF. CDR3 DNA sequence: TGTGCCAGCAGTTTATCCCAAAACAGGGCAGGGGGGCGTGGCTACACCTTC.

The gene calls are TRBV21-1 and TRBJ1-6. TRBV21-1 is a documented pseudogene. The CDR3 sequence is 11 residues long. The DNA for the CDR3 is TGTGCCAGCCGCCCGGGTTCACCCCTCCACTTT. Translation: CASRPGSPLHF.

The gene calls are TRBV9 and TRBJ2-2, with TRBD1 identical over 8 bases. Germline-derived CDR1 and CDR2 are SGDLS and YYNGEE. Trimming at V came to 3 bases and at J to 5 bases, leaving 6 bases not matched to a gene. The CDR3 has 15 residues. The CDR3 DNA sequence: TGTGCCAGCAGCGCGACAGGGGCCGGTACCGGGGAGCTGTTTTTT. Protein product: CASSATGAGTGELFF.

The chain is built from TRBV12-5 and TRBJ1-5, with a weak D call TRBD1 (5 bases). Trimming took 1 base from V and 9 from J, leaving 10 bases between them. The V gene's germline CDR1 is LGHNT and CDR2 FRNRAP. The length of the CDR3 is 13 residues. This CDR3 is CASGLEGLGPQHF. The CDR3 DNA is TGTGCTAGTGGTTTGGAGGGGCTCGGGCCCCAGCATTTT.

J is TRBJ1-5 and V is TRBV11-2, with a possible D match to TRBD1 (5 bases). Germline values: CDR1 SGHAT, CDR2 FQNNGV. Trimming took 0 bases from V and 7 from J, leaving 7 bases between them. The CDR3 loop spans 13 amino acids. The CDR3 coding sequence is TGTGCCAGCAGCTTAGATTGGGGCCAGCCCCAGCATTTT. Translating it yields CASSLDWGQPQHF.

The V call is TRBV28, the J call TRBJ2-1; 8 positions agree with TRBD2. The junction had 12 bases not matched to a gene; V was cut back by 5 bases and J by 9 bases. This CDR3 spans 15 amino acids. CDR1 and CDR2 from the germline V gene are MDHEN and SYDVKM. The CDR3 protein is CASSRFGSGSSEQFF. The CDR3 DNA sequence: TGTGCCAGCAGTAGGTTTGGAAGCGGGAGTAGTGAGCAGTTCTTC.

The chain recombines TRBV11-2 with TRBJ1-2; the match to TRBD1 covers 9 bases. Germline V lookup: CDR1 SGHAT, CDR2 FQNNGV. This CDR3 is 15 amino acids long. V shed 4 bases, J shed 1 base, and the junction held 4 bases outside the gene matches. This chain's CDR3 is CASSSYRGLNYGYTF. As DNA, the CDR3 is TGTGCCAGCAGCTCTTACAGGGGGCTTAACTATGGCTACACCTTC.

This clone was recorded a few times. The V and J genes are TRBV4-1 and TRBJ1-1; D is unclear. Germline V gene data show CDR1 as MGHRA and CDR2 as YSYEKL. V was shortened by 1 base and J by 5 bases, with 8 bases between the two germline ends. This CDR3 comprises 13 residues. Here the CDR3 reads CASSQVGGTEAFF. Written as DNA, the CDR3 is TGCGCCAGCAGCCAAGTGGGAGGGACTGAAGCTTTCTTT.

The sample holds a few counts of this clone. The chain combines TRBV4-2 with TRBJ1-1; no clear D gene. The CDR3 length is 15 residues. CDR1 is LGHNA and CDR2 is YNFKEQ in the germline V gene. Trimming stripped 0 bases from V and 4 bases from J, with 12 bases between. The CDR3: CASSQDFGVGTEAFF. CDR3 in DNA: TGTGCCAGCAGCCAAGATTTCGGGGTGGGCACTGAAGCTTTCTTT.

V and J are TRBV11-2 and TRBJ2-1; 11 bases agree with TRBD2. Trimming took 6 bases from V and 3 from J; bases not matched to a gene: 4. Germline lookup yields CDR1 SGHAT and CDR2 FQNNGV. The CDR3 runs to 15 residues. CDR3 nucleotides: TGTGCCAGCAGTTCGGGACTAGCGGACTACAATGAGCAGTTCTTC. Translating gives CASSSGLADYNEQFF.

This clone was found a few times. The rearrangement uses TRBV10-3 and TRBJ2-7; 9 bases match TRBD2. The length of the CDR3 is 17 residues. Germline loops: CDR1 ENHRY, CDR2 SYGVKD. The ends lost 3 bases at V and 1 base at J; junction bases unmatched: 10. In DNA form, the CDR3 reads TGTGCCATCAGTGATGGAGTAGCGGGAGACGAATCCTACGAGCAGTACGTC. This translates into CAISDGVAGDESYEQYV.

The rearrangement joins TRBV2 to TRBJ2-7, with D tentatively TRBD2 (7 bases). The CDR3 is 13 amino acids. The ends were cut back, 5 bases at V and 3 bases at J, with 11 bases in the middle. Per the germline V gene, CDR1 is SNHLY and CDR2 is FYNNEI. In DNA, the CDR3 is TGTGCCAGCAGTCTGGGGGGGCTCTACGAGCAGTACGTC. This codes for CASSLGGLYEQYV.

V usage is TRBV6-1 and J usage is TRBJ2-7; the match to TRBD1 covers 10 bases. The CDR3 has 13 residues. The V segment lost 2 bases and the J segment 7 bases; nucleotides outside the gene matches: 2. Germline V gene lookup returns CDR1 MNHNS and CDR2 SASEGT. The CDR3 spells CASSEWDRGEQYV. In nucleotides, the CDR3 is TGTGCCAGCAGTGAATGGGACAGGGGAGAGCAGTACGTC.

The chain couples TRBV5-6 to TRBJ2-2; D possibly corresponds to TRBD1 (7 bases). Germline V gives CDR1 SGHDT, CDR2 YYEEEE. The CDR3 loop spans 14 amino acids. V lost 5 bases to trimming and J lost 6 bases, with 14 bases between them. The CDR3 DNA reads TGTGCCAGCAGGAATCTCAGGGGGGCCGGGGAGCTGTTTTTT. It yields the protein CASRNLRGAGELFF.

This chain uses TRBV7-2 with TRBJ2-7; no definite D call. The germline CDR1 and CDR2 sequences are SGHTA and FQGNSA. This CDR3 is built from 13 residues. Trimming took 4 bases from V and 3 from J, leaving 10 bases between them. CDR3 amino acids: CASSSGPSYEQYV. In DNA, the CDR3 is TGTGCCAGCAGCTCAGGACCTAGCTACGAGCAGTACGTC.

The chain links TRBV7-9 to TRBJ2-1, with TRBD1 identical over 11 bases. This CDR3 is 16 amino acids long. V lost 5 bases and J lost 6; bases outside the gene matches: 9. Germline CDR1 is SEHNR and CDR2 is FQNEAQ (reference sequence). The CDR3 spells CASSRDRGFVGNEQFF. The CDR3 bases are TGTGCCAGCAGCCGGGACAGGGGGTTCGTAGGCAATGAGCAGTTCTTC.

The chain has TRBV4-1 and TRBJ2-2, with 8 bases matching TRBD2. Germline V gene sequence: CDR1 MGHRA, CDR2 YSYEKL. V lost 1 base to trimming and J lost 3 bases; unmatched junction nucleotides: 4. The CDR3 is 16 residues long. CDR3 loop: CASSQAAGGYTGELFF. CDR3 nucleotide sequence: TGCGCCAGCAGCCAAGCTGCGGGGGGCTACACCGGGGAGCTGTTTTTT.

The chain has TRBV7-9 and TRBJ1-4, with 9 positions matching TRBD1. Germline loops: CDR1 SEHNR, CDR2 FQNEAQ (reference sequence). The V and J ends lost 5 bases and 8 bases, in that order; junction bases with no gene match: 9. The CDR3 runs 15 residues. The CDR3 region is CASSLGGTGSEKLFF. CDR3 DNA sequence: TGTGCCAGCAGCCTGGGGGGGACAGGGAGCGAAAAACTGTTTTTT.

The chain recombines TRBV7-9 with TRBJ1-5; D is uncertain. The length of the CDR3 is 13 residues. Germline CDR1 SEHNR, CDR2 FQNEAQ (reference sequence). V shed 1 base and J shed 3 bases, with 4 bases lying between them. CDR3 sequence reads: CASSLEANQPQHF. DNA of the CDR3: TGTGCCAGCAGCTTAGAAGCCAATCAGCCCCAGCATTTT.

The chain recombines TRBV5-6 with TRBJ1-2; the D gene is possibly TRBD1 (5 bases). Germline lookup yields CDR1 SGHDT and CDR2 YYEEEE. This CDR3 is 16 amino acids long. Trimming cost V 4 bases and J 6 bases, with 22 bases left between them. CDR3 DNA: TGTGCCAGCAGCGACCTTACCCCAGGGTTAAGGGATGGCTACACCTTC. Its protein is CASSDLTPGLRDGYTF.

The rearrangement joins TRBV18 to TRBJ2-5; TRBD1 might be the D (5 bases). The CDR3 spans 12 residues. Deletions cut 5 bases from V and 3 bases from J, with 7 bases between. Germline CDR1 reads KGHSH; CDR2 reads LQKENI. CDR3: CASSRQKETQYF. The CDR3 DNA is TGTGCCAGCTCAAGACAGAAAGAGACCCAGTACTTC.

V usage is TRBV6-6 and J usage is TRBJ1-5; D not certain. V lost 5 bases, J lost 5 bases, and 10 bases lay in between. CDR1 and CDR2 (germline): MNHNY, SVGAGI (reference sequence). This CDR3 spans 13 amino acids. CDR3 DNA sequence: TGTGCCAGCAGTCCAGTGCGGGATCAGCCCCAGCATTTT. Its translation is CASSPVRDQPQHF.

In its sample, this clone was seen a few times. Distinct nucleotide sequences in the sample also encode this CDR3. The chain has TRBV5-1 and TRBJ2-3; 7 bases are shared with TRBD1. Trimming took 0 bases from V and 4 from J; bases not matched to a gene: 2. This CDR3 is 14 amino acids long. CDR1 is SGHRS and CDR2 is YFSETQ in the germline V gene. The CDR3, as DNA: TGCGCCAGCAGCTTGGGACAGGGACCAGATACGCAGTATTTT. Its protein is CASSLGQGPDTQYF.

There are a few counts of this clone. Mismatch with germline at one junction end may stem from a read error. The CDR3 spells CASSRGQGGNAEAFF. In DNA form, the CDR3 reads TGTGCCAGTAGTAGGGGACAGGGGGGGAACGCTGAAGCTTTCTTT. The rearrangement uses TRBV19 and TRBJ1-1, with TRBD1 identical over 11 bases. Germline V lookup: CDR1 LNHDA, CDR2 SQIVND (reference sequence). The CDR3 length is 15 residues.